Each of the 20 T cell receptor beta chains below was sequenced from the same sample in a study of T cells in Graves' hyperthyroidism and ophthalmopathy. Amplification of TCR beta CDR3 regions was performed using RNA transcripts as template. The TCR CDR3 first-round RT-PCR relied on the HTBI primer set. TCRdb passed the multiplex PCR reads through MiXCR, listing each CDR3 protein once. Of fewer than 400,000 distinct CDR3 sequences listed, 15% to 20% are singletons. The source material was blood. Source of these receptors: a man aged 25 to 40 with Graves' hyperthyroidism.

This clonotype was picked up many times. This chain joins TRBV6-1 and TRBJ1-1; D is perhaps TRBD1 (5 bases). The CDR3 sequence is 16 residues long. Germline CDR1 and CDR2: MNHNS and SASEGT. The V gene lost 4 bases and the J gene lost 4 bases, with 19 bases spanning the gap. The DNA of the CDR3 is TGTGCCAGCAGTGGCGCCTGGGGGGGGAAGGGCACTGAAGCTTTCTTT. Amino acids: CASSGAWGGKGTEAFF.

This clonotype was seen ten or more times. This chain joins TRBV20-1 and TRBJ2-1, with 9 bases identical to TRBD2. The germline V gene has CDR1 DFQATT and CDR2 SNEGSKA (reference sequence). The CDR3 is 14 amino acids. Unmatched junction bases numbered 5, after V lost 3 bases and J lost 5 bases. The CDR3 DNA follows: TGCAGTGCTAGCGGACTAGCGAATGACAATGAGCAGTTCTTC. It codes for CSASGLANDNEQFF.

This clonotype was observed a handful of times. CDR3 amino acids: CASGFGYNEQFF. The CDR3 DNA reads TGTGCTAGTGGTTTTGGGTACAATGAGCAGTTCTTC. V and J are TRBV12-5 and TRBJ2-1; no firm D call. The CDR3 contains 12 residues. V shed 3 bases and J shed 4 bases, with 4 bases lying between them. The germline V gene encodes CDR1 LGHNT and CDR2 FRNRAP. Combining the CDR3 with reference TRBV12-5 and TRBJ2-1 gives the whole variable domain DARVTQTPRHKVTEMGQEVTMRCQPILGHNTVFWYRQTMMQGLELLAYFRNRAPLDDSGMPKDRFSAEMPDATLATLKIQPSEPRDSAVYFCASGFGYNEQFFGPGTRLTVL.

This clonotype occurred many times. The chain carries TRBV30 and TRBJ2-7, with D hard to call. The CDR3 consists of 13 residues. V lost 0 bases to trimming and J lost 9 bases, with 15 bases between them. From germline, CDR1 is GTSNPN and CDR2 SVGIG (reference sequence). The CDR3 reads CAWSVVPLGRQYF. In DNA form, the CDR3 reads TGTGCCTGGAGTGTGGTCCCCTTGGGAAGGCAGTACTTC.

This clonotype was found a few times. DNA for the CDR3: TGTGCCAGCAGCCAAGCTACAGGGCACTACAATGAGCAGTTCTTC. The encoded protein is CASSQATGHYNEQFF. The V and J genes are TRBV4-2 and TRBJ2-1, with D tentatively TRBD1 (6 bases). Trimming took 1 base from V and 3 from J, leaving 10 bases between them. Germline CDR1 reads LGHNA; CDR2 reads YNFKEQ. The CDR3 is 15 amino acids.

Details on this clonotype: This may stem from a read error, because a much larger clone lies one nucleotide away. The chain combines TRBV3-1 with TRBJ1-2; D is unclear. The CDR3 sequence is 12 residues long. In germline, CDR1 is LGHDT, CDR2 YNNKEL (reference sequence). CDR3 DNA sequence: TGTGCCAGCAGCCAACAGATCTATGGCCACACCTTC. It specifies CASSQQIYGHTF.

This clonotype was seen repeatedly, ten times or more. The V gene is TRBV27, the J gene TRBJ2-1; 8 bases match TRBD2. V trimming: 2 bases; J trimming: 15 bases; junction bases outside the gene matches: 15. Per the germline V gene, CDR1 is MNHEY and CDR2 is SMNVEV (reference sequence). The CDR3 consists of 15 residues. The CDR3 protein is CASSLTVLAGRPSFF. Written as DNA, the CDR3 is TGTGCCAGCAGTTTAACGGTGTTAGCGGGACGACCGTCGTTCTTC.

This clonotype was counted ten times or more. This chain links TRBV7-6 with TRBJ2-5, with D perhaps being TRBD1 or TRBD2 (5 bases each). Germline V gives CDR1 SGHVS, CDR2 FNYEAQ. Trimming stripped 3 bases from V and 7 bases from J, with 18 bases between. This CDR3 has 15 amino acids. The CDR3 nucleotides read TGTGCCAGCAGCTTGCCCCCGGGACCCGCCGCGACCCAGTACTTC. This codes for CASSLPPGPAATQYF.

The V and J genes are TRBV7-9 and TRBJ2-7, with D possibly called TRBD1 or TRBD2 (6 bases each). Germline CDR1 is SEHNR and CDR2 is FQNEAQ (reference sequence). CDR3 length: 16 residues. The V gene lost 5 bases and the J gene lost 6 bases, with 23 bases spanning the gap. The DNA of the CDR3 is TGTGCCAGCAGCCATACAGATGGGGGGCGCACCCGCGAGCAGTACTTC. The encoded protein is CASSHTDGGRTREQYF.

There are a few counts of this clonotype. The chain uses TRBV20-1 and TRBJ2-7; TRBD2 matches at 7 bases. The ends lost 6 bases at V and 7 bases at J; junction bases unmatched: 9. Germline V gene lookup returns CDR1 DFQATT and CDR2 SNEGSKA (reference sequence). The CDR3 runs to 12 residues. Here the CDR3 reads CSASGASREQYF. In DNA, the CDR3 is TGCAGTGCGAGCGGGGCCAGCAGGGAGCAGTACTTC.

This clonotype was seen a few times. The chain has TRBV5-1 and TRBJ2-3; D not resolved. The CDR3 sequence is 15 residues long. V lost 0 bases and J 2 bases, leaving 10 bases between the germline ends. Germline-derived CDR1 and CDR2 are SGHRS and YFSETQ. The CDR3 bases are TGCGCCAGCAGCTTGGTACGGCAGGTCACAGATACGCAGTATTTT. Protein: CASSLVRQVTDTQYF.

The V gene is TRBV4-1, the J gene TRBJ1-6; D gene ambiguous. Germline CDR1 MGHRA, CDR2 YSYEKL. Trimming left V 4 bases short and J 10 bases short, with 20 bases between. This CDR3 spans 16 amino acids. The CDR3, as DNA: TGCGCCAGCAGCCGTACCCCTGCGGTTGAGCGGTCACCCCTCCACTTT. It is translated as CASSRTPAVERSPLHF.

Only a few counts were recorded for this clonotype. V gene TRBV28 combines with J gene TRBJ2-7, with TRBD1 as a possible D gene (7 bases). The germline V and J ends were trimmed by 7 bases and 2 bases, with 18 bases remaining between them. The CDR3 is made up of 15 amino acids. Germline V gene sequence: CDR1 MDHEN, CDR2 SYDVKM. The CDR3 region has the DNA TGTGCCAGCAAGTGGTCAGGGGGGATTACCTACGAGCAGTACTTC. Its translation: CASKWSGGITYEQYF.

This clonotype was observed a handful of times. This chain connects TRBV20-1 to TRBJ2-5, with D tentatively TRBD2 (6 bases). The CDR3 is 14 residues long. Trimming removed 0 bases at V and 4 bases at J, with 12 bases between. The V gene's germline CDR1 is DFQATT and CDR2 SNEGSKA (reference sequence). The CDR3 region has the DNA TGCAGTGCTAGAGATCCCCAGGGAGGAGAGACCCAGTACTTC. It encodes CSARDPQGGETQYF.

Here the CDR3 reads CASSLKGNFYEQYF. In nucleotides, the CDR3 is TGTGCCAGCAGTTTAAAAGGGAATTTCTACGAGCAGTACTTC. The chain has TRBV12-3 or TRBV12-4 and TRBJ2-7, with no clear D. Trimming took off 2 bases at V and 3 bases at J, with 11 bases between the two ends. The CDR3 has 14 residues.

This sequence joins TRBV7-6 and TRBJ2-5; 9 nucleotides agree with TRBD2. Germline loops: CDR1 SGHVS, CDR2 FNYEAQ. CDR3 length equals 16 residues. The V and J ends lost 5 bases and 3 bases, in that order; junction bases with no gene match: 10. The CDR3 protein is CASSLNHRLAEETQYF. CDR3 coding DNA: TGTGCCAGCAGCCTCAACCACAGACTAGCGGAAGAGACCCAGTACTTC.

This clonotype was picked up many times. The chain links TRBV11-3 to TRBJ2-1; 15 bases map to TRBD2. The CDR3 length is 15 residues. Germline CDR1 reads SGHNT; CDR2 reads YENEEA. Trimming removed 5 bases from V and 7 bases from J; junction bases left unmatched: 3. The CDR3 coding sequence is TGTGCCAGCAGCATTGGACTAGCGGGAGGGAATGAGCAGTTCTTC. Translated, it gives CASSIGLAGGNEQFF.

Many counts were recorded for this clonotype. The chain joins TRBV12-3 or TRBV12-4 to TRBJ2-1; D might be TRBD2 (5 bases). The CDR3 is 15 amino acids. The V and J ends lost 8 bases and 0 bases respectively, with 14 bases between them. The CDR3 coding sequence is TGTGCCAGCGCGAGGAGGCCCCCCTCCTACAATGAGCAGTTCTTC. Translated: CASARRPPSYNEQFF.

This clonotype was seen a handful of times. The V call is TRBV28, the J call TRBJ2-1; D call uncertain. This CDR3 region has 15 residues. Germline values: CDR1 MDHEN, CDR2 SYDVKM. Trimming cost V 2 bases and J 3 bases, with 11 bases left between them. The CDR3 loop reads CASSLTTNRYNEQFF. The CDR3 DNA reads TGTGCCAGCAGTTTAACCACCAATCGCTACAATGAGCAGTTCTTC.

This clonotype occurred many times. V usage is TRBV7-2 and J usage is TRBJ2-1, with D uncertain. In germline, CDR1 is SGHTA, CDR2 FQGNSA. Trimming pared 3 bases from V and 7 bases from J, leaving 4 bases between. The CDR3 runs 11 residues. CDR3 residues: CASSFKNEQFF. In DNA, the CDR3 is TGTGCCAGCAGCTTCAAAAATGAGCAGTTCTTC.